This TCR beta chain originates from a study of response to subunit inactivated influenza vaccine. There are 18 residues in the CDR3. Trimming left V 0 bases short and J 0 bases short, with 12 bases between. The germline V gene encodes CDR1 SGHAT and CDR2 FQDESV (reference sequence). TCRdb recomputed calls from the RT-PCR reads with MiXCR, one row per CDR3 protein. The sample records roughly 790,000 distinct CDR3 sequences, 21% being singletons. This sequence was found in a man aged 50 to 59 who received an inactivated influenza vaccine. V usage is TRBV11-1 and J usage is TRBJ2-6, with no clear D. The specimen comprised PBMCs from blood, sampled less than 6 days after vaccination. The CDR3 region has the DNA TGTGCCAGCAGCTTAGCTGGTCGCCGGATCTCTGGGGCCAACGTCCTGACTTTC. This codes for CASSLAGRRISGANVLTF.